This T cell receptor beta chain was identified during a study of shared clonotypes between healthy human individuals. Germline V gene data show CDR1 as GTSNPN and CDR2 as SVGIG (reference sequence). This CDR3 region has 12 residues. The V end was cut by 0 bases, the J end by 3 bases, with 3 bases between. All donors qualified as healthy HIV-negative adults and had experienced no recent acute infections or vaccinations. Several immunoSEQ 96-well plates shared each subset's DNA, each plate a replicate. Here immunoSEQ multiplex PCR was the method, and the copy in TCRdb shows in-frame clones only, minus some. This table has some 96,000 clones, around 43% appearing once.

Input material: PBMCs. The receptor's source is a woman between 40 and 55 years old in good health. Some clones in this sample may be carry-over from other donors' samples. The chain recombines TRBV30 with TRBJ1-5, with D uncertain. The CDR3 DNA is TGTGCCTGGAGTGTTAACAATCAGCCCCAGCATTTT. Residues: CAWSVNNQPQHF. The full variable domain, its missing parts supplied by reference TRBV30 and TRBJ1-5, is SQTIHQWPATLVQPVGSPLSLECTVEGTSNPNLYWYRQAAGRGLQLLFYSVGIGQISSEVPQNLSASRPQDRQFILSSKKLLLSDSGFYLCAWSVNNQPQHFGDGTRLSIL.